These T cell receptor beta chains were read from a single sample in a study of cytomegalovirus exposure and HLA in healthy donors. Data came from immunoSEQ multiplex PCR; TCRdb stores just in-frame clones and leaves some out. The repertoire holds roughly 200,000 clones, with 77% as singletons. Sequencing input: PBMCs. The receptors stem from a woman aged 60 to 75 in good health and CMV-seropositive. Each CDR3 is given with its conserved first and last residue. Each record gives: J gene, clone size, D gene, V gene, CDR3 protein, CDR3 DNA. The D gene is left open where the match is weak. Not all rows give a size; the values are once, few, many and, for expanded clones, a class.

TRBJ2-7,NA,NA,TRBV18,CASSLARDYEQYF,TGTGCCAGCTCCCTAGCGAGGGACTACGAGCAGTACTTC
TRBJ1-2,few,NA,TRBV30,CAWSAGQGYTF,TGTGCCTGGAGTGCCGGACAGGGCTACACCTTC
TRBJ1-1,NA,TRBD1,TRBV7-9,CASSSRTGGTEAFF,TGTGCCAGCAGCTCGCGGACAGGGGGCACTGAAGCTTTCTTT
TRBJ1-2,NA,NA,TRBV14,CASSQDRSYGYTF,TGTGCCAGCAGCCAAGACAGGTCTTATGGCTACACCTTC
TRBJ1-2,NA,NA,TRBV5-1,CASSPRPARYGYTF,TGCGCCAGCAGCCCCCGGCCGGCGAGGTATGGCTACACCTTC
TRBJ2-7,NA,TRBD2,TRBV5-4,CASSPEGLECYEQYF,TGTGCCAGCAGCCCCGAGGGACTAGAGTGTTACGAGCAGTACTTC
TRBJ1-2,NA,NA,TRBV6-5,CASSYRSTGVYGYTF,TGTGCCAGCAGTTACCGTTCGACAGGCGTCTATGGCTACACCTTC
TRBJ2-7,NA,TRBD2,TRBV5-4,CASSLRAGGRYEQYF,TGTGCCAGCAGCTTGCGGGCGGGAGGGCGCTACGAGCAGTACTTC
TRBJ2-2,few,NA,TRBV5-6,CASGTFGRGPGELFF,TGTGCCAGCGGAACTTTTGGGAGAGGGCCCGGGGAGCTGTTTTTT
TRBJ2-1,NA,TRBD2,TRBV5-1,CASSPGTSGVYEQFF,TGCGCCAGCAGCCCGGGGACTAGCGGGGTCTATGAGCAGTTCTTC
TRBJ2-7,NA,TRBD2,TRBV12-5,CASGLPSGDNYEQYF,TGTGCTAGTGGTTTGCCTAGCGGGGACAACTACGAGCAGTACTTC
TRBJ2-3,NA,TRBD2,TRBV6-4,CASSVLGGRGDTQYF,TGTGCCAGCAGTGTTTTAGGCGGGAGGGGTGATACGCAGTATTTT
TRBJ2-5,NA,TRBD2,TRBV5-6,CASSLQLAGLETQYF,TGTGCCAGCAGCTTGCAACTAGCGGGACTAGAGACCCAGTACTTC
TRBJ1-6,NA,NA,TRBV7-9,CASSLEGRSPLHF,TGTGCCAGCAGCTTGGAGGGCCGCTCACCCCTCCACTTT
TRBJ2-7,NA,TRBD2,TRBV10-3,CAISDSGGVSYAQYF,TGTGCCATCAGTGATAGCGGGGGGGTGTCCTACGCGCAGTACTTC
TRBJ1-2,NA,TRBD1,TRBV6-1,CASRLPDRDGYTF,TGTGCCAGCAGATTACCGGACAGGGATGGCTACACCTTC
TRBJ2-7,NA,TRBD1,TRBV6-1,CASSEMGQGVYEQYF,TGTGCCAGCAGTGAAATGGGCCAGGGGGTATACGAGCAGTACTTC
TRBJ2-5,NA,NA,TRBV29-1,CSVVGGETQYF,TGCAGCGTTGTAGGGGGAGAGACCCAGTACTTC
TRBJ2-1,few,TRBD1,TRBV6-5,CASSYSGQGYNEQFF,TGTGCCAGCAGTTACTCGGGACAGGGATACAATGAGCAGTTCTTC
TRBJ1-1,NA,NA,TRBV6-5,CASSYTTGISEAFF,TGTGCCAGCAGTTACACCACAGGGATATCTGAAGCTTTCTTT
TRBJ2-1,NA,NA,TRBV7-2,CASAGYNEQFF,TGTGCCAGCGCGGGTTACAATGAGCAGTTCTTC
TRBJ2-4,NA,TRBD1,TRBV11-2,CASSPSDRGSKNIQYF,TGTGCCAGCAGCCCCTCCGACAGGGGGTCCAAAAACATTCAGTACTTC
TRBJ1-2,NA,NA,TRBV5-1,CASSRGGDASYGYTF,TGCGCCAGCAGCAGGGGGGGGGACGCCTCCTATGGCTACACCTTC
TRBJ2-2,NA,NA,TRBV6-6,CASSKQGGNTGELFF,TGTGCCAGCAGTAAACAGGGTGGGAACACCGGGGAGCTGTTTTTT
TRBJ2-7,NA,TRBD2,TRBV18,CASSPASGRGYEQYF,TGTGCCAGCTCACCGGCTAGCGGGAGAGGGTACGAGCAGTACTTC
TRBJ1-5,NA,NA,TRBV18,CASSPQQGNGNQPQHF,TGTGCCAGCTCACCACAACAGGGAAATGGTAATCAGCCCCAGCATTTT
TRBJ2-7,NA,TRBD2,TRBV9,CASSVEGLAGGDEQYF,TGTGCCAGCAGCGTAGAGGGACTAGCGGGGGGTGACGAGCAGTACTTC
TRBJ1-1,NA,NA,TRBV7-9,CASSLDTMNTEAFF,TGTGCCAGCAGCTTAGACACTATGAACACTGAAGCTTTCTTT
TRBJ1-1,once,TRBD1,TRBV11-1,CASSPKGGQGLNTEAFF,TGTGCCAGCAGCCCGAAGGGGGGACAGGGGTTGAACACTGAAGCTTTCTTT
TRBJ2-2,NA,NA,TRBV9,CASSVVGRTNTGELFF,TGTGCCAGCAGCGTAGTTGGGCGAACGAACACCGGGGAGCTGTTTTTT
TRBJ2-7,NA,TRBD2,TRBV5-4,CASSPREGGEQYF,TGTGCCAGCAGCCCCAGGGAGGGCGGCGAGCAGTACTTC
TRBJ1-1,NA,NA,TRBV4-2,CASSQGGGSGTNTEAFF,TGTGCCAGCAGCCAAGGCGGGGGGTCGGGGACCAACACTGAAGCTTTCTTT
TRBJ1-1,few,TRBD1,TRBV27,CASSYDRVTEAFF,TGTGCCAGCTCCTATGACAGGGTCACTGAAGCTTTCTTT
TRBJ1-6,NA,TRBD1,TRBV14,CASSPGQGWNSPLHF,TGTGCCAGCAGCCCAGGACAGGGGTGGAATTCACCCCTCCACTTT
TRBJ1-1,NA,NA,TRBV6-5,CASTSPGYTEAFF,TGTGCCAGCACCTCCCCCGGGTACACTGAAGCTTTCTTT
TRBJ2-7,NA,NA,TRBV6-5,CASSYGRQLAYEQYF,TGTGCCAGCAGTTACGGAAGACAGTTGGCCTACGAGCAGTACTTC
TRBJ2-2,NA,TRBD1,TRBV7-9,CARNTGGDTGELFF,TGTGCCAGAAACACAGGGGGAGACACCGGGGAGCTGTTTTTT
TRBJ1-1,NA,TRBD1,TRBV7-9,CASSYGQGAEAFF,TGTGCCAGCAGCTACGGACAGGGGGCTGAAGCTTTCTTT
TRBJ1-4,many,TRBD1,TRBV5-6,CASSHRDRGGEKLFF,TGTGCCAGCAGCCACCGGGACAGGGGAGGTGAAAAACTGTTTTTT
TRBJ2-5,NA,TRBD2,TRBV29-1,CSVPSGGAEETQYF,TGCAGCGTCCCTAGCGGGGGGGCCGAGGAGACCCAGTACTTC
TRBJ2-1,few,TRBD1,TRBV5-4,CASSRDRNNEQFF,TGTGCCAGCAGTCGGGACAGAAACAATGAGCAGTTCTTC
TRBJ1-2,NA,NA,TRBV5-1,CASSLMTDSYGYTF,TGCGCCAGCAGCCTGATGACAGACTCATATGGCTACACCTTC
TRBJ2-1,NA,TRBD2,TRBV9,CASSDSGGASNEQFF,TGTGCCAGCAGCGATAGCGGGGGCGCTTCCAATGAGCAGTTCTTC
TRBJ1-2,NA,TRBD1,TRBV10-2,CASSVGQGPANYGYTF,TGCGCCAGCAGTGTAGGACAGGGGCCTGCTAACTATGGCTACACCTTC
TRBJ1-2,NA,NA,TRBV19,CASSRGQYYGYTF,TGTGCCAGTAGTCGAGGACAGTACTATGGCTACACCTTC
TRBJ2-7,NA,NA,TRBV6-5,CASRQRTVPYEQYF,TGTGCCAGCAGACAAAGGACAGTCCCCTACGAGCAGTACTTC
TRBJ2-3,few,NA,TRBV7-2,CASSPLGGRGTDTQYF,TGTGCCAGCAGCCCCCTCGGGGGGCGCGGCACAGATACGCAGTATTTT
TRBJ2-1,medium-sized,NA,TRBV7-9,CASSPSGSDEQFF,TGTGCCAGCAGCCCGTCCGGGTCCGATGAGCAGTTCTTC
TRBJ1-4,NA,TRBD1,TRBV5-8,CASSLGTGGEKLFF,TGTGCCAGCAGCTTGGGGACAGGGGGTGAAAAACTGTTTTTT
TRBJ1-2,NA,NA,TRBV5-1,CASSLDRVRGYTF,TGCGCCAGCAGCTTGGACAGGGTGAGGGGCTACACCTTC
TRBJ2-1,NA,TRBD1,TRBV2,CASSEMTGALGNEQFF,TGTGCCAGCAGTGAGATGACAGGGGCCTTGGGGAATGAGCAGTTCTTC
TRBJ2-3,NA,TRBD1,TRBV11-2,CASSLGQGRDTQYF,TGTGCCAGCAGCTTAGGACAGGGGAGGGATACGCAGTATTTT
TRBJ1-1,NA,NA,TRBV5-1,CASTMDSLNTEAFF,TGCGCCAGCACGATGGACAGTCTGAACACTGAAGCTTTCTTT
TRBJ2-2,NA,TRBD2,TRBV2,CASSGTSGRAGELFF,TGTGCCAGCAGTGGGACTAGCGGGAGGGCCGGGGAGCTGTTTTTT
TRBJ1-2,once,TRBD1,TRBV28,CASRVGTGVYGYTF,TGTGCCAGCAGGGTAGGGACAGGGGTATATGGCTACACCTTC